This T cell receptor (beta chain) is from a study of blood T cell repertoires in COVID-19. There are 17 residues in the CDR3. Trimming removed 3 bases from V and 3 bases from J; junction bases left unmatched: 6. CDR1 is SGHDT and CDR2 is YYEEEE in the germline V gene. Sequencing used immunoSEQ multiplex PCR; TCRdb keeps in-frame clones, though not all of them. The sample records 100,000 to 150,000 clones, about 87% being singletons. This clone was picked up one time. This chain uses TRBV5-6 with TRBJ2-3; the match to TRBD2 covers 14 bases. The sequence was obtained from a man aged 45-65 years with acute or convalescent COVID-19. Sequencing used peripheral blood. CDR3 sequence: CASSSKTSGRGTDTQYF. In DNA, the CDR3 is TGTGCCAGCAGCTCGAAGACTAGCGGGAGGGGGACAGATACGCAGTATTTT.